Below, one T cell receptor (beta chain) is given with its context. This entry is derived from a study of blood T cell repertoires in COVID-19. Using immunoSEQ multiplex PCR, the repertoire was profiled, and TCRdb retains in-frame clones only, with some absent. The table has 250,000 to 350,000 clones, approximately 86% seen once. This clonotype was obtained from a woman in her thirties who had recovered from COVID-19. The sample comprised PBMCs or T cells enriched from blood (not recorded which).

CDR3 sequence: CASSTGGGPYEQYF. The CDR3 nucleotides are TGTGCCAGCAGTACTGGGGGGGGACCCTACGAGCAGTACTTC. The V call is TRBV6-5, the J call TRBJ2-7; 7 nucleotides agree with TRBD2. The junction had 6 bases not matched to a gene; V was cut back by 5 bases and J by 2 bases. CDR3 size: 14 residues. Germline values: CDR1 MNHEY, CDR2 SVGAGI.